This T cell receptor (beta chain) was sequenced in a study of identical twins. This clonotype was recorded at least ten times. The antigen is unknown. TCRdb used MiXCR to reprocess the 5' RACE reads, holding one entry per CDR3 protein. The table lists about 690,000 distinct CDR3 sequences, roughly 6.2% of them singletons, with approximately 1.6% in the top ten. Whole-study results and caveats: There were fewer insertions in abundant cord blood beta clonotypes, but memory repertoires showed no such pattern. In monozygotic twins, models underestimated the sharing of out-of-frame TCR alpha.

Germline-derived CDR1 and CDR2 are MNHNS and SASEGT. The CDR3 loop spans 16 amino acids. The J segment lost 2 bases and the V segment lost 3 bases, leaving 8 bases of the junction unmatched. Input material: naive T cells sorted from blood. The chain joins TRBV6-1 to TRBJ1-2; 8 bases agree with TRBD1. The sequence came from a man younger than 35 in good health. For the CDR3, the DNA is TGTGCCAGCAGTGAGATAGCAGGGGGCGGAAACTATGGCTACACCTTC. Amino acids: CASSEIAGGGNYGYTF.